The rows below give T cell receptor beta chains drawn from one sample of a study of shared clonotypes between healthy human individuals. Method: immunoSEQ multiplex PCR; TCRdb's copy keeps in-frame clones and lacks some. The data show 1.6 million or so clones, with approximately 98.5% seen just once and around 0.38% held by the top ten. Material: naive CD4+ T cells sorted from blood. Receptors were obtained from a man aged 25 to 40 in good health. CDR3s include the opening cysteine and the closing phenylalanine or tryptophan. The order of the fields is J gene, clone size, V gene, D gene, CDR3 protein, CDR3 DNA. D genes are given only for firm matches. Part of the rows lack a size; the others show once, few, many or a class for expanded clones.

TRBJ1-2 - TRBV5-1 - CASSPDTNYGYTF TGCGCCAGCAGCCCCGACACTAACTATGGCTACACCTTC
TRBJ2-1 - TRBV5-6 TRBD2 CASSLVLAGRVEQFF TGTGCCAGCAGCTTGGTGCTAGCGGGAAGGGTAGAGCAGTTCTTC
TRBJ2-7 - TRBV15 TRBD2 CATSRGGSSYEQYF TGTGCCACCAGCAGGGGCGGGAGCTCCTACGAGCAGTACTTC
TRBJ1-5 - TRBV2 - CASVSTSNQPQHF TGTGCCAGTGTTTCCACTAGCAATCAGCCCCAGCATTTT
TRBJ2-1 - TRBV7-2 TRBD2 CASSLVGTSGFNEQFF TGTGCCAGCAGCTTAGTTGGGACTAGCGGGTTCAATGAGCAGTTCTTC
TRBJ2-7 - TRBV7-2 - CASSLTPGLDSSYEQYF TGTGCCAGCAGCTTAACTCCGGGGCTCGATTCGTCCTACGAGCAGTACTTC
TRBJ2-1 - TRBV5-1 - CASSLAGTLTYNEQFF TGCGCCAGCAGCTTGGCCGGGACACTGACCTACAATGAGCAGTTCTTC
TRBJ2-3 - TRBV29-1 TRBD2 CSVGVTSGTDTQYF TGCAGCGTTGGGGTGACTAGCGGCACAGATACGCAGTATTTT
TRBJ2-7 - TRBV29-1 - CSVDGPRGPSYEQYF TGCAGCGTTGATGGGCCCAGAGGACCCTCCTACGAGCAGTACTTC
TRBJ2-3 - TRBV7-9 TRBD1 CASSFGDRGSTDTQYF TGTGCCAGCAGCTTTGGGGACAGGGGATCCACAGATACGCAGTATTTT
TRBJ1-2 - TRBV11-2 - CASRRGGQFYGYTF TGTGCCAGCAGGCGGGGGGGCCAGTTCTATGGCTACACCTTC
TRBJ2-1 - TRBV9 TRBD2 CASSETSGTYNEQFF TGTGCCAGCAGCGAAACTAGCGGGACCTACAATGAGCAGTTCTTC
TRBJ2-1 - TRBV6-6 TRBD1 CASRDRGRANEQFF TGTGCCAGCAGAGACAGGGGAAGGGCCAATGAGCAGTTCTTC
TRBJ2-7 - TRBV10-3 TRBD1 CAIWDRGLYEQYF TGTGCCATTTGGGACAGGGGGCTGTACGAGCAGTACTTC
TRBJ2-5 - TRBV9 - CASSVTPSFETQYF TGTGCCAGCAGCGTTACTCCTAGCTTTGAGACCCAGTACTTC
TRBJ2-7 - TRBV7-9 - CASSTLQRREQYF TGTGCCAGCAGCACACTACAGAGACGCGAGCAGTACTTC
TRBJ2-5 - TRBV5-1 TRBD2 CASSFGITSGREETQYF TGCGCCAGCAGCTTCGGGATCACTAGCGGGAGGGAAGAGACCCAGTACTTC
TRBJ2-5 - TRBV15 - CATSKNSGWETQYF TGTGCCACCAGCAAGAACAGTGGGTGGGAGACCCAGTACTTC
TRBJ2-3 - TRBV5-6 TRBD1 CASSSRQGWRTDTQYF TGTGCCAGCAGCTCAAGACAGGGTTGGCGCACAGATACGCAGTATTTT
TRBJ2-5 - TRBV19 - CASSRKTQYF TGTGCCAGTAGTAGGAAGACCCAGTACTTC
TRBJ1-1 - TRBV4-3 - CASSRNWNTEAFF TGCGCCAGCAGCCGCAACTGGAACACTGAAGCTTTCTTT
TRBJ1-2 - TRBV18 TRBD1 CASSPTGVRGYTF TGTGCCAGCTCACCGACAGGGGTTCGTGGCTACACCTTC
TRBJ2-1 - TRBV2 - CASSEYNEQFF TGTGCCAGCAGTGAATACAATGAGCAGTTCTTC
TRBJ2-7 - TRBV6-1 TRBD2 CASSEGLAEYPYDEQYF TGTGCCAGCAGTGAAGGACTAGCGGAGTACCCCTACGACGAGCAGTACTTC
TRBJ2-7 - TRBV2 - CASSEGVYEQYF TGTGCCAGCAGTGAAGGAGTCTACGAGCAGTACTTC
TRBJ2-1 - TRBV14 - CASSFPRGGTYNEQFF TGTGCCAGCAGCTTCCCCCGGGGCGGGACCTACAATGAGCAGTTCTTC
TRBJ2-3 - TRBV29-1 - CSVAGYQPPDTQYF TGCAGCGTTGCGGGGTACCAACCCCCAGATACGCAGTATTTT
TRBJ1-1 - TRBV28 TRBD1 CASKETGTGGTEAFF TGTGCCAGCAAAGAAACCGGGACAGGGGGCACTGAAGCTTTCTTT
TRBJ2-2 - TRBV7-7 TRBD2 CASSGSNTGELFF TGTGCTAGCAGCGGGAGTAACACCGGGGAGCTGTTTTTT
TRBJ2-1 - TRBV7-2 - CASSFSPYNEQFF TGTGCCAGCAGCTTCTCCCCCTACAATGAGCAGTTCTTC
TRBJ2-7 - TRBV7-2 - CASSSYPGQLYEQYF TGTGCCAGCAGCTCTTACCCGGGACAATTGTACGAGCAGTACTTC
TRBJ2-3 - TRBV5-4 - CASSRGTQTDTQYF TGTGCCAGCAGCCGGGGGACGCAAACAGATACGCAGTATTTT
TRBJ2-7 - TRBV6-1 - CASSVMAGSSYEQYF TGTGCCAGCAGTGTTATGGCGGGAAGCTCCTACGAGCAGTACTTC
TRBJ2-3 - TRBV11-3 - CASSRYEGGSTDTQYF TGTGCCAGCAGCCGCTATGAGGGAGGTTCCACAGATACGCAGTATTTT
TRBJ1-2 - TRBV25-1 TRBD1 CASSDETGQGASYGYTF TGTGCCAGCAGTGATGAAACGGGGCAGGGGGCCAGTTATGGCTACACCTTC
TRBJ2-1 - TRBV5-1 TRBD1 CASSFPQGPSYNEQFF TGCGCCAGCAGCTTCCCACAGGGGCCATCCTACAATGAGCAGTTCTTC
TRBJ2-3 - TRBV7-9 - CASSFSSFTDTQYF TGTGCCAGCAGCTTTTCTAGCTTCACAGATACGCAGTATTTT
TRBJ1-1 - TRBV7-2 - CASRKTGNTEAFF TGTGCCAGCAGAAAGACAGGGAACACTGAAGCTTTCTTT
TRBJ2-5 - TRBV28 - CASSLPVGVSETQYF TGTGCCAGCAGTTTACCCGTGGGGGTGTCGGAGACCCAGTACTTC
TRBJ2-1 - TRBV29-1 - CSVDRRGTSSYNEQFF TGCAGCGTTGATAGGAGAGGGACAAGCTCCTACAATGAGCAGTTCTTC
TRBJ2-1 - TRBV18 - CASSFQSSYNEQFF TGTGCCAGCTCATTTCAAAGCTCCTACAATGAGCAGTTCTTC
TRBJ2-7 - TRBV10-3 - CAIGLAGTYEQYF TGTGCCATCGGGTTGGCGGGGACCTACGAGCAGTACTTC
TRBJ2-7 - TRBV11-2 TRBD1 CASSSMATGDSYEQYF TGTGCCAGCAGCTCCATGGCGACAGGGGACTCCTACGAGCAGTACTTC
TRBJ2-6 - TRBV5-1 - CASSPQGTNVLTF TGCGCCAGCAGCCCCCAGGGTACCAACGTCCTGACTTTC
TRBJ1-2 - TRBV11-2 - CASSSQGVGYTF TGTGCCAGCAGCTCCCAGGGAGTTGGCTACACCTTC
TRBJ2-7 - TRBV9 - CASSVDGTGYEQYF TGTGCCAGCAGCGTAGATGGGACTGGCTACGAGCAGTACTTC
TRBJ1-1 - TRBV29-1 - CSVERGRGAFF TGCAGCGTTGAACGTGGGAGGGGAGCTTTCTTT
TRBJ1-2 - TRBV20-1 - CSAPPGFGYTF TGCAGTGCTCCACCGGGGTTTGGCTACACCTTC
TRBJ2-3 - TRBV18 - CASSPPNSRLVADTQYF TGTGCCAGCTCACCACCGAACAGCCGACTAGTCGCGGATACGCAGTATTTT
TRBJ1-4 - TRBV15 TRBD1 CATSRDWGQGNEKLFF TGTGCCACCAGCAGAGATTGGGGACAGGGGAATGAAAAACTGTTTTTT
TRBJ1-1 - TRBV6-5 - CASSPGQGWGTEAFF TGTGCCAGCAGTCCTGGGCAGGGGTGGGGCACTGAAGCTTTCTTT
TRBJ2-7 - TRBV11-2 - CASSSVTRPSYEQYF TGTGCCAGCAGCTCAGTAACGAGACCTAGCTACGAGCAGTACTTC
TRBJ2-7 once TRBV5-8 - CASSLGGFDGEQYF TGTGCCAGCAGCTTGGGAGGTTTCGATGGCGAGCAGTACTTC
TRBJ1-1 - TRBV9 - CASSVNPLTGPMNTEAFF TGTGCCAGCAGCGTAAACCCCTTAACAGGGCCCATGAACACTGAAGCTTTCTTT
TRBJ1-2 - TRBV27 - CASSLIPTNYGYTF TGTGCCAGCAGTTTAATACCTACGAACTATGGCTACACCTTC
TRBJ2-1 - TRBV15 - CATPGLLGGNEQFF TGTGCCACCCCTGGACTGCTCGGGGGCAATGAGCAGTTCTTC
TRBJ1-2 - TRBV27 - CASSLSANYGYTF TGTGCCAGCAGTTTGAGCGCGAACTATGGCTACACCTTC
TRBJ2-7 - TRBV11-2 - CASSLRDPSYEQYF TGTGCCAGCAGCTTAAGAGATCCGTCCTACGAGCAGTACTTC
TRBJ2-7 - TRBV2 - CASSEEGGGAYEQYF TGTGCCAGCAGTGAAGAGGGGGGAGGGGCCTACGAGCAGTACTTC